This T cell receptor beta chain was identified in a study of blood T cells in healthy people across ages. Study-level results: Any changes in expanded clonotypes were possibly confounded, as donor CMV status remained unknown.

With a J-beta primer mix and a sample-barcoded 5' primer, a second PCR ran roughly 6 to 11 cycles. TCRdb re-derived calls from the 5' RACE reads in MiXCR, one entry per CDR3 protein. This table holds about 620,000 distinct CDR3 sequences, over 20% found once. A few counts support this clonotype. Antigen unknown. V was cut by 2 bases and J by 3 bases, with 12 bases left in between. The CDR3 contains 15 residues. Germline CDR1 SGHRS, CDR2 YFSETQ. The sequenced sample was blood. The chain carries TRBV5-1 and TRBJ2-1; D might be TRBD1 (6 bases). The origin of this receptor is a man aged 65 to 85 in good health. This chain's CDR3 is CASSFARGNYNEQFF. In nucleotides, the CDR3 is TGCGCCAGCAGCTTCGCCAGGGGAAACTACAATGAGCAGTTCTTC.